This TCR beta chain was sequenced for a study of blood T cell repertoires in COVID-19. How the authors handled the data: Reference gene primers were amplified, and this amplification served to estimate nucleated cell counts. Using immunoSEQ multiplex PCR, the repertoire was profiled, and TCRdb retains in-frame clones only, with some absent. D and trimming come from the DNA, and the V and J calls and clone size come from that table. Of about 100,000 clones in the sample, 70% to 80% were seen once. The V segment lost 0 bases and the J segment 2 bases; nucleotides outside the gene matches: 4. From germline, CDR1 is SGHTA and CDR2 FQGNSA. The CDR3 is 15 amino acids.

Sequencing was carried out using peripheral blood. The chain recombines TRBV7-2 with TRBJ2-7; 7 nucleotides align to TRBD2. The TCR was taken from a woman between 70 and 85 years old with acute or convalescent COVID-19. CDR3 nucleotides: TGTGCCAGCAGCTTAGCCCCAGCGGGGACCTACGAGCAGTACGTC. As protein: CASSLAPAGTYEQYV.